This TCR beta chain was sequenced in a study of cytomegalovirus exposure and HLA in healthy donors (dated by TCRdb to about 2017). At the level of the whole study: An earlier analysis of 587 of the donors reported about 280 Gb of sequence data and some 110 million unique TCR beta sequences obtained from about 170 million T cells. Every repertoire in the discovery cohort had been generated on one and the same sequencing platform. Besides the first cohort of 550 to 750 subjects, a separate validation cohort made up of 120 or so different subjects was used. In an earlier analysis of 500 to 650 of the donors, high-throughput TCR beta sequencing was used to judge whether each TCR beta V gene segment behaved as functional or pseudogenic. In a later analysis, previously published TCR beta repertoires from 600 to 850 donors were re-analyzed and high-resolution HLA genotyping was added so that TCR occurrence patterns could be studied. The study used immunosequencing to profile the T cell repertoires of around 600 subjects and linked those repertoires to cytomegalovirus serostatus. The study aimed to test whether signatures of past pathogen exposure could be identified by cataloging public T cell receptors. Approximately 310 gigabases of sequencing data and tens of millions of unique TCR sequences were included in an early release covering 500 to 750 HLA-typed donors. Among about 390 genotyped donors of the cohort, an average of about 240,000 unique TCR beta nucleotide sequences were sequenced per donor, roughly 20% of them non-productive. Both class I and class II loci were covered by HLA typing, at four-digit resolution. The study combined high-throughput TCR immunosequencing, statistical association of individual TCRs with disease status, and machine learning to predict cytomegalovirus infection status. Because of strong linkage in the cohort, roughly five DR-DQ haplotypes were treated as single units for association and clustering. Donor age, sex, ethnicity and CMV serostatus were compiled alongside the repertoire data. Typing coverage differed by locus: A, B, C, DRB1 and DQB1 were typed in roughly 629-630 donors, DQA1 in roughly 500, DPA1 in 600 to 610, and DPB1 in roughly 470. Among the roughly 430 genotyped donors, around 81% belonged to the genetic ancestry cluster associated with self-reported Caucasian donors. In the later analysis, no new phenotypic data were used to find candidate immune exposures; instead, reliance was placed on TCR beta sequences and their occurrence across donors. In a later genetic analysis, genome-wide SNP genotypes for 398 of the 666 donors were used, and that subset was treated as a discovery cohort. General study outcomes and caveats: Roughly uniform sequencing depth across donors was assumed in presence/absence analyses, although this assumption may not hold. Compared with the roughly 720-donor mean, donors in an Asian-associated ancestry cluster had fewer N-insertions in productive TCRs, according to a later genetic analysis. A later analysis found that HLA-associated TCR beta chains were more clonally expanded and had lower generation probabilities than equally common non-associated chains. The 87-base-pair reads could not distinguish some IMGT-functional V segments, including TRBV6-2 and TRBV6-3, so those segments were excluded. In a later analysis, most CMV-associated TCR beta chains were found to appear HLA-restricted, with HLA associations seemingly driven largely by CMV exposure. A few of the identified cytomegalovirus-associated TCR beta chains were confirmed in vitro to be specific for cytomegalovirus antigens. In the study, 150 to 200 TCR beta chains were listed as associated with cytomegalovirus. V-gene and J-gene trimming of TCR beta chains was associated with a missense DCLRE1C variant in a later genetic analysis, and the association was replicated in an independent cohort. In a later analysis, several top co-occurrence clusters were reported to appear linked to parvovirus B19, influenza, CMV and Epstein-Barr virus. The earlier analysis of a few hundred of the donors excluded seventeen rarely observed V segments, including chromosome 9 orphons, because counts were too low. Because HLA typing was unavailable for some donors at each locus, only the typed subset was used in association tests. Most TCR sequences were seen in very few donors, while some public TCRs were found in many individuals. In a later analysis, the rate of TCR association differed among HLA loci, with DRB1 alleles having the most associated TCRs and HLA-C alleles having the fewest. A later analysis associated roughly 17,000 TCR beta sequences with specific HLA alleles at a false discovery rate of 0.05. Immune exposure information for the cohort was limited to CMV serostatus. This cohort had only TCR beta chains sequenced, and the lack of alpha or paired-chain data limited which features could be detected. In an earlier analysis of over 550 of the donors, most TCR beta V segments were observed in productive rearrangements about 87% or about 30% of the time, broadly matching IMGT annotations. Cytomegalovirus status was reported to be diagnosed by the classifier with high specificity and sensitivity in both the original and validation cohorts. Linkage disequilibrium might explain the correlated functional status among segregating V segments, but an unknown experimental factor could not be ruled out. When HLA alleles, especially DR and DQ, strongly co-occurred, attributing TCR associations to individual alleles was difficult. A further reported finding was that TCR beta sequences accurately predicted the HLA-A and HLA-B alleles for most subjects in the first cohort. A group of highly shared sequence variants was considered likely to be a technical artifact of the sequencing pipeline. The authors suggested that the approach could potentially be generalized to other disease states and immunological phenotypes.

A word on this clone: Its target antigen remains unknown.

In total, around 600 healthy bone marrow donors made up the cohort. At the time of sampling, all cohort members were nominally healthy, though unrecorded immune exposures were likely present. The donor tested CMV seronegative, placing the donor among the 350 or so seronegative members of the cohort. A peripheral blood sample was collected from each donor, and TCR beta sequencing was performed on peripheral blood mononuclear cells. The Qiagen DNeasy Blood Extraction Kit was used to extract genomic DNA from the blood cell samples. Library generation was performed with the immunoSEQ multiplex PCR assay. The multiplex PCR relied on a mix of 60 forward primers for TCR Vbeta segments and 13 reverse primers for TCR Jbeta segments. The CDR3 region of rearranged TCR beta genes was amplified from genomic DNA by a multiplex PCR assay. The amplified TCR beta libraries were sequenced on the Illumina HiSeq System as 87-base-pair reads. Processing in the source paper ran as follows. A later analysis counted about 82 million unique TCR beta chains across the 500 to 850 repertoires, and some 11 million of these chains were shared by at least two donors. To remove PCR and sequencing errors, raw reads were error-corrected and collapsed into unique sequences using a nearest-neighbor algorithm that merged closely related sequences. CDR3 sequences were aligned to IMGT reference sequences to assign V, D and J gene segments. For a sequence to be retained, a match of at least six nucleotides to both a V gene segment and a J gene segment was required. A rearrangement was called productive if the CDR3 had no stop codons and remained in frame with V and J, and every other rearrangement was called non-productive. Following IMGT convention, CDR3 was defined as the stretch from the second conserved V-encoded cysteine to the conserved J-encoded phenylalanine. The earlier analysis of 587 of the donors excluded sequences that lacked an unambiguous match to a single V gene segment. In an earlier analysis of several hundred of the donors, V segments were called functional above 56.7% productive rearrangements and were called segregating when the between-donor standard deviation exceeded 5%. A statistical classification framework was built for diagnosing cytomegalovirus status from the catalog of TCR beta chain sequences. In a later analysis, TCR nucleotide sequences were compared against IMGT/GENE-DB human TR gene sequences so that V and J genes could be assigned. In a later analysis, CDR3 sequences and most-parsimonious VDJ recombination scenarios were assigned using the TCRdist pipeline. In a later analysis, each TCR beta chain was defined by its CDR3 amino acid sequence together with its V-gene family, and reads lacking a unique V-gene family were excluded. As a way to deal with suspected cross-contamination and a sequencing artifact, a later analysis dropped more than 500 nucleotide sequences that were highly shared and had low generation probability. For each public chain, a later analysis derived a clonal expansion index from normalized ranks of inferred template counts within each repertoire. Generation probabilities in a later analysis came from a VDJ recombination model fitted to out-of-frame rearrangements, and those results were checked against IGoR. Hypergeometric tests were used in a later analysis to score TCR-TCR, TCR-HLA and TCR-CMV co-occurrence, with a repertoire-size bias correction applied to the TCR pairs. To estimate false discovery rates, a later analysis permuted the HLA or CMV assignments 20 times. In a later analysis, co-occurring TCRs were grouped using DBSCAN, and TCRdist sequence similarity was added for clustering within HLA-allele-positive subsets. For co-occurrence clustering, repertoires with fewer than 30,000 or more than 120,000 public chains were excluded, along with roughly 5 repertoires with anomalous nucleotide sharing. TCRdb stores this immuneACCESS table with in-frame sequences only. Part of the clones is absent; in the studies checked, under half of the shortfall reflects unresolved V genes, and no reason is known for the rest. V, J and clone size reflect that table, while D and trimming were determined from the DNA. This sample's table lists 80,000 to 95,000 clones. The biggest ten clones account for 1.1% of the sample.

As encoded in the germline V gene, CDR1 is SGHTA while CDR2 is FQGNSA. V is trimmed back by 0 bases and J by 4 bases, and the junction contains 4 bases that no gene match accounts for. The CDR3 runs 15 amino acids, cysteine and phenylalanine included. Solely the CDR3 DNA is kept, with 45 bases framed from the first base. The receptor's source is a woman between 25 and 40 years old in good health and CMV-seronegative. The chain is made from TRBV7-2 and TRBJ2-5; 8 central bases correspond to TRBD2. Sequencing was performed on PBMCs. CDR3 loop: CASSLAGRASETQYF. The bases read TGTGCCAGCAGCTTAGCCGGGAGGGCCTCAGAGACCCAGTACTTC.